These 20 T cell receptor beta chains share one sample of origin, sequenced in a study of T-cell reconstitution after alpha-beta-depleted transplantation in children. The TCRbeta library was prepared with unique molecular identifiers. MiXCR, applied by TCRdb to the PCR reads, yields one record per CDR3 protein. The sample contains under 450,000 distinct CDR3 sequences, under 20% of which appear only once. This specimen was PBMCs, mostly from graft donor cells, taken 360 days after TCRalphabeta/CD19-depleted stem cell transplant. The receptors shown here come from a boy less than two years old who had a stem cell transplant for Wiskott-Aldrich syndrome, so the T cells may come from the graft donor.

This clonotype has a handful of counts. This chain connects TRBV2 to TRBJ2-3, with 7 nucleotides matching TRBD2. Germline assignment: CDR1 SNHLY and CDR2 FYNNEI. The CDR3 covers 13 residues. J was trimmed by 4 bases and V by 10 bases; bases with no gene match: 8. CDR3 nucleotide sequence: TGTGCCATCCAAGCGGGATCGGCAGATACGCAGTATTTT. Translated: CAIQAGSADTQYF.

This clonotype occurred many times. The chain carries TRBV18 and TRBJ2-5; D might be TRBD1 (6 bases). Germline CDR1 reads KGHSH; CDR2 reads LQKENI. CDR3 length: 14 amino acids. V lost 1 base, J lost 2 bases, and 8 bases lay in between. The CDR3 is CASSPQRGQETQYF. The CDR3, as DNA: TGTGCCAGCTCACCACAGAGGGGGCAAGAGACCCAGTACTTC.

The chain recombines TRBV28 with TRBJ2-2; D remains ambiguous. The ends were cut back, 8 bases at V and 7 bases at J, with 20 bases in the middle. Per the germline V gene, CDR1 is MDHEN and CDR2 is SYDVKM. The CDR3 loop spans 15 amino acids. The CDR3 loop reads CASSLRGVTDGELFF. In DNA, the CDR3 is TGTGCCAGCTCCCTTCGCGGAGTCACAGACGGGGAGCTGTTTTTT.

The chain joins TRBV28 to TRBJ2-5, with D maybe TRBD2 (6 bases). This CDR3 comprises 17 residues. Germline values: CDR1 MDHEN, CDR2 SYDVKM. V was shortened by 4 bases and J by 4 bases, with 22 bases between the two germline ends. In DNA form, the CDR3 reads TGTGCCAGCAGTTCCCCATTCCCACCCCGGCGGGGAGAGACCCAGTACTTC. This sequence encodes CASSSPFPPRRGETQYF.

This clonotype was detected only a few times. CDR3: CASSYDQRGASYHNEQFF. The CDR3 region has the DNA TGTGCCAGCAGTTACGACCAACGGGGAGCTAGTTATCACAATGAGCAGTTCTTC. The chain joins TRBV6-2 or TRBV6-3 to TRBJ2-1, with TRBD2 as a possible D gene (5 bases). V shed 2 bases and J shed 5 bases, with 22 bases lying between them. Germline CDR1 and CDR2: MNHEY and SVGEGT. The CDR3 totals 18 residues.

The rearrangement joins TRBV11-2 to TRBJ2-7, with D possibly TRBD1 on 6 matching bases. Deletions cut 10 bases from V and 2 bases from J, with 12 bases between. This CDR3 is built from 12 residues. From germline, CDR1 is SGHAT and CDR2 FQNNGV. CDR3 in DNA: TGTGCCACCGCTGGACAGACCTACGAGCAGTACTTC. The encoded protein is CATAGQTYEQYF. Full variable domain (rest looked up from reference TRBV11-2 and TRBJ2-7): EAGVAQSPRYKIIEKRQSVAFWCNPISGHATLYWYQQILGQGPKLLIQFQNNGVVDDSQLPKDRFSAERLKGVDSTLKIQPAKLEDSAVYLCATAGQTYEQYFGPGTRLTVT.

The CDR3 sequence: CASSQGLEREANTDTQYF. In DNA form, the CDR3 reads TGCGCCAGCAGCCAAGGTCTTGAGCGGGAGGCAAACACAGATACGCAGTATTTT. This chain joins TRBV4-3 and TRBJ2-3; 9 bases match TRBD2. This CDR3 is built from 18 residues. CDR1 and CDR2 from the germline V gene are LGHNA and YSLEER. J lost 2 bases, V lost 1 base, and 10 bases had no gene match.

The chain combines TRBV6-1 with TRBJ2-3; 8 positions agree with TRBD1. Per the germline V gene, CDR1 is MNHNS and CDR2 is SASEGT. The J segment lost 3 bases and the V segment lost 6 bases, leaving 8 bases of the junction unmatched. CDR3 length: 15 residues. The CDR3: CASSRTDRGTDTQYF. The CDR3 nucleotides read TGTGCCAGCAGCCGGACTGACAGGGGAACAGATACGCAGTATTTT.

The chain links TRBV5-1 to TRBJ2-7, with 7 bases lining up with TRBD1. The CDR3 runs 15 residues. Germline lookup yields CDR1 SGHRS and CDR2 YFSETQ. V lost 2 bases, J lost 5 bases, and 10 bases stayed unmatched. The CDR3, as DNA: TGCGCCAGCAGCTTAGGACAGGCTGGGAATAACGAGCAGTACTTC. This encodes CASSLGQAGNNEQYF. Combining the CDR3 with reference TRBV5-1 and TRBJ2-7 gives the whole variable domain KAGVTQTPRYLIKTRGQQVTLSCSPISGHRSVSWYQQTPGQGLQFLFEYFSETQRNKGNFPGRFSGRQFSNSRSEMNVSTLELGDSALYLCASSLGQAGNNEQYFGPGTRLTVT.

This clonotype was found a few times. V usage is TRBV6-2 or TRBV6-3 and J usage is TRBJ2-1; D gene unclear. V lost 2 bases, J lost 4 bases, and 6 bases lay in between. The CDR3 spans 13 residues. CDR1 and CDR2 (germline): MNHEY, SVGEGT. CDR3 residues: CASSYGRYNEQFF. The CDR3 region has the DNA TGTGCCAGCAGTTACGGCCGGTACAATGAGCAGTTCTTC.

This clonotype was seen a few times. The chain couples TRBV2 to TRBJ2-2; 9 bases agree with TRBD1. Trimming removed 2 bases from V and 6 bases from J; junction bases left unmatched: 1. The CDR3 sequence is 14 residues long. Per germline, CDR1 SNHLY and CDR2 FYNNEI. The CDR3 sequence is CASSERTGAGELFF. The CDR3 coding sequence is TGTGCCAGCAGTGAAAGGACAGGGGCCGGGGAGCTGTTTTTT.

This chain joins TRBV6-1 and TRBJ2-6, with 8 positions matching TRBD1. J gave up 3 bases and V 4 bases, and 8 bases lay outside the gene matches. Germline V gene lookup returns CDR1 MNHNS and CDR2 SASEGT. CDR3 size: 17 residues. The CDR3 loop is CASSVRDRTYGANVLTF. The CDR3 DNA follows: TGTGCCAGCAGTGTCCGGGACAGGACCTATGGGGCCAACGTCCTGACTTTC.

The rearrangement uses TRBV9 and TRBJ2-1, with D perhaps TRBD2 (6 bases). The CDR3 is 17 residues long. Trimming removed 0 bases from V and 6 bases from J, with 19 bases in between. Germline assignment: CDR1 SGDLS and CDR2 YYNGEE. The CDR3 nucleotides read TGTGCCAGCAGCGTAGCTACCGGGAGCCTATCCCCCAATGAGCAGTTCTTC. This encodes CASSVATGSLSPNEQFF.

The table lists this clonotype with a few counts. This sequence joins TRBV10-3 and TRBJ1-2; 7 nucleotides match TRBD1. The CDR3 has 13 amino acids. V was clipped by 3 bases and J by 5 bases; unmatched bases: 3. Germline V gene sequence: CDR1 ENHRY, CDR2 SYGVKD. CDR3 coding DNA: TGTGCCATCAGTGACCAGACAGGGTATGGCTACACCTTC. Its protein product is CAISDQTGYGYTF.

This clonotype was detected a few times. The V and J genes are TRBV20-1 and TRBJ2-7; TRBD1 is a possible D gene (6 bases). In germline, CDR1 is DFQATT, CDR2 SNEGSKA (reference sequence). The CDR3 contains 17 residues. The germline V and J ends were trimmed by 3 bases and 3 bases, with 24 bases remaining between them. CDR3 loop: CSARSAGTTKTNYEQYF. The DNA for the CDR3 is TGCAGTGCTAGGTCTGCAGGGACAACTAAGACTAACTACGAGCAGTACTTC.

A few counts support this clonotype. The rearrangement uses TRBV28 and TRBJ2-5, with D hard to call. There are 13 residues in the CDR3. Looked up from germline, CDR1 is MDHEN and CDR2 is SYDVKM. Trimming stripped 3 bases from V and 2 bases from J, with 7 bases between. The CDR3 nucleotides read TGTGCCAGCAGTTTGACGGAGCAAGAGACCCAGTACTTC. It yields the protein CASSLTEQETQYF.

The chain links TRBV5-1 to TRBJ2-5; 7 nucleotides agree with TRBD2. Germline assignment: CDR1 SGHRS and CDR2 YFSETQ. J gave up 5 bases and V 4 bases, and 8 bases lay outside the gene matches. The CDR3 consists of 14 residues. CDR3 bases: TGCGCCAGCAGCCCGTGGACTAGGAGGGAGACCCAGTACTTC. This sequence encodes CASSPWTRRETQYF.

This clonotype was recorded a few times. The chain links TRBV7-9 to TRBJ1-2, with 7 bases that match TRBD1. V lost 6 bases to trimming and J lost 8 bases; unmatched junction nucleotides: 6. There are 12 residues in the CDR3. Germline CDR1 and CDR2: SEHNR and FQNEAQ (reference sequence). The CDR3 nucleotides read TGTGCCAGCAGTTACAGGGGTATCGGCTACACCTTC. Encoded protein: CASSYRGIGYTF.

This chain uses TRBV10-2 with TRBJ1-3, with D unclear. This CDR3 has 13 amino acids. Germline assignment: CDR1 WSHSY and CDR2 SAAADI. With 0 bases removed from V and 4 bases from J, the gap between germline ends came to 4 bases. CDR3 sequence reads: CASSESRGNTIYF. CDR3 bases: TGCGCCAGCAGTGAGTCGAGGGGAAACACCATATATTTT.

V gene TRBV12-3 or TRBV12-4 combines with J gene TRBJ2-7; 8 bases line up with TRBD1. Germline trimming cut 8 bases from V and 7 bases from J; bases unmatched to any gene: 10. The CDR3 contains 13 residues. The CDR3 reads CASLRQGAREQYF. The CDR3 nucleotides are TGTGCCAGCTTGAGGCAGGGGGCAAGAGAGCAGTACTTC.